This T cell receptor (beta chain) was captured by sequencing in a study of molecular identifiers for immune sequencing clone quantification. Turning to the study itself: Within a replicate experiment, RNA obtained from either about 21,000 or 97,000 naive CD8 cells was divided into five aliquots, and four of those aliquots were then sequenced. General study results and limits: Effector cells kept over 98% of their molecules in clones above 20 RNA copies, while naive cells kept under 1% there.

This CDR3 has 19 residues. Germline lookup yields CDR1 MGHRA and CDR2 YSYEKL. On this clonotype: Its antigen is unknown. The junction differs from germline at one of its ends, possibly a read error.

Researchers sorted naive CD8 T cells as cells that were CD8+CD4-CCR7+CD45RA+. The bulk TCR libraries were made with methods described before and with listed TCR primers. TCRdb analysed the PCR reads with MiXCR anew, one entry per CDR3 protein. The sample comprises 490,000 or so distinct CDR3 sequences, under 30% of which are singletons, and around 0.78% rests with the top ten. The sequencing input was naive CD8+ T cells from blood, with Jurkat cell RNA spiked in. Subset described: FACS-sorted CD8+CD4-CCR7+CD45RA+ naive T cells. The chain joins TRBV4-1 to TRBJ1-3, with D possibly matching TRBD1 (6 bases). The receptor was derived from a human donor in good health. Some libraries in this study had Jurkat cell RNA spiked in. CDR3 in DNA: TGCGCCAGCAGCCAAGATCCGGACAGCTCCTTGAACTCTGGAGACACCATATATTTT. Translating gives CASSQDPDSSLNSGDTIYF.